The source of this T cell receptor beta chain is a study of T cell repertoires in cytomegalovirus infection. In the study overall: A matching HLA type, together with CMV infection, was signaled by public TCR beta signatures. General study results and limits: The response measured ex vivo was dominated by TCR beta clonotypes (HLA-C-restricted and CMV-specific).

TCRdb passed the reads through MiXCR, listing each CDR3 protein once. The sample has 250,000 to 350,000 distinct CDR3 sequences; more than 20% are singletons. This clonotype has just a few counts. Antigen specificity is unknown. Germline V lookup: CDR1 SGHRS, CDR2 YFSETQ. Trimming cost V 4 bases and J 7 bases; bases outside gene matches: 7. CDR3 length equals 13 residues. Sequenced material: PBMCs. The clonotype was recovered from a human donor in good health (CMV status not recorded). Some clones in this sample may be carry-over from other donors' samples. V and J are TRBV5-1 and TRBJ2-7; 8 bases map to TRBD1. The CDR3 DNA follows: TGCGCCAGCAGCCCCGGGACAGGACAAGAGCAGTACTTC. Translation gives CASSPGTGQEQYF.